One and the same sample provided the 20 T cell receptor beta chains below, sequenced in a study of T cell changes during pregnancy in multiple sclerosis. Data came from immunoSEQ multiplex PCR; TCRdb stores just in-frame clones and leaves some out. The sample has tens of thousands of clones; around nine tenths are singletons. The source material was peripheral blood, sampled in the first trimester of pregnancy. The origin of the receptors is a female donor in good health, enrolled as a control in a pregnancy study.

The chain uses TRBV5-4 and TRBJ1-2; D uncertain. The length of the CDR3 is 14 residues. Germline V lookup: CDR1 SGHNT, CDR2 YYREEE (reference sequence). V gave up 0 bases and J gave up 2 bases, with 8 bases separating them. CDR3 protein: CASSLGPGNYGYTF. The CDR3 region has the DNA TGTGCCAGCAGCTTGGGCCCCGGGAACTATGGCTACACCTTC.

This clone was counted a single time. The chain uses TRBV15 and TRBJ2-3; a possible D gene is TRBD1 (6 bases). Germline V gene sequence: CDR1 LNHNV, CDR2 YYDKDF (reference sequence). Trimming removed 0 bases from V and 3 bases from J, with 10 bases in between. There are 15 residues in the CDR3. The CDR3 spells CATSREPQGTDTQYF. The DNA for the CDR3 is TGTGCCACCAGCAGAGAGCCCCAGGGGACAGATACGCAGTATTTT.

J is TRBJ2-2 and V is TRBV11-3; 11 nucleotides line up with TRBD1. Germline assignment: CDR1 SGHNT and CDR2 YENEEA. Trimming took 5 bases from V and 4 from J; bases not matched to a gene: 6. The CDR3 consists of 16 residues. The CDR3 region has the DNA TGTGCCAGCAGCCCGGACAGGGGGCGATTCACCGGGGAGCTGTTTTTT. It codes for CASSPDRGRFTGELFF.

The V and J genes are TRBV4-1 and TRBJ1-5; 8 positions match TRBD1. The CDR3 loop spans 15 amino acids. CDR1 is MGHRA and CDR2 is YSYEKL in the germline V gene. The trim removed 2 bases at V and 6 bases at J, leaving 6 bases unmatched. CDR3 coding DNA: TGCGCCAGCAGCCAATCCCGACAGGGGACTCAGCCCCAGCATTTT. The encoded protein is CASSQSRQGTQPQHF.

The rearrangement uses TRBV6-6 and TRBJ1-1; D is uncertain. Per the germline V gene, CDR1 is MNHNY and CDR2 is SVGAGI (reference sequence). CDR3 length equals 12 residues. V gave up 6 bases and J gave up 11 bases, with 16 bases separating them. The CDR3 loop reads CASSPVNSGAFF. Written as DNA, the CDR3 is TGTGCCAGCAGCCCCGTGAATTCGGGGGCTTTCTTT.

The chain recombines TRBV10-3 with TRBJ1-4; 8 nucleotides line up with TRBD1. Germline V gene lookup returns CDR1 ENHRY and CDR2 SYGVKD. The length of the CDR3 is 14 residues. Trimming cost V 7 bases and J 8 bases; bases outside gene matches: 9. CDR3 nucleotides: TGTGCCATCAAGGAGGGGACAGGTTACGAAAAACTGTTTTTT. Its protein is CAIKEGTGYEKLFF.

The CDR3 reads CASSWDGTSGPSTDTQYF. The CDR3 DNA follows: TGCGCCAGCAGCTGGGATGGGACTAGCGGACCCAGCACAGATACGCAGTATTTT. V and J are TRBV5-1 and TRBJ2-3, with 11 bases lining up with TRBD2. CDR1 SGHRS and CDR2 YFSETQ come from the germline V gene. The V and J ends lost 3 bases and 0 bases, in that order; junction bases with no gene match: 9. The CDR3 is 18 residues long. The whole variable domain, filled in from reference TRBV5-1 and TRBJ2-3, reads KAGVTQTPRYLIKTRGQQVTLSCSPISGHRSVSWYQQTPGQGLQFLFEYFSETQRNKGNFPGRFSGRQFSNSRSEMNVSTLELGDSALYLCASSWDGTSGPSTDTQYFGPGTRLTVL.

The CDR3 loop is CASSLQGASNTGELFF. The CDR3, as DNA: TGTGCCAGCAGCCTCCAGGGGGCTTCGAACACCGGGGAGCTGTTTTTT. This chain connects TRBV7-9 to TRBJ2-2, with TRBD1 identical over 8 bases. Germline loops: CDR1 SEHNR, CDR2 FQNEAQ (reference sequence). V was clipped by 5 bases and J by 0 bases; unmatched bases: 5. The CDR3 consists of 16 residues.

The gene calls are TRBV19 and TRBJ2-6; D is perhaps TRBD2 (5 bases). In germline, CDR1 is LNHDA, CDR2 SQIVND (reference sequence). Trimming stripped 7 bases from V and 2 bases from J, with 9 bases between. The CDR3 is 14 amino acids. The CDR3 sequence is CASTPGTGANVLTF. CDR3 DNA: TGTGCCAGTACCCCCGGGACTGGGGCCAACGTCCTGACTTTC.

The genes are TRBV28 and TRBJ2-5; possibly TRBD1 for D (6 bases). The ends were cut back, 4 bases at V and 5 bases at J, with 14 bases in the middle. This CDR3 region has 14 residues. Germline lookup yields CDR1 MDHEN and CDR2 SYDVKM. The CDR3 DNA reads TGTGCCAGCAGTTACAGGGCTTTAGGGGAGACCCAGTACTTC. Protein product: CASSYRALGETQYF.

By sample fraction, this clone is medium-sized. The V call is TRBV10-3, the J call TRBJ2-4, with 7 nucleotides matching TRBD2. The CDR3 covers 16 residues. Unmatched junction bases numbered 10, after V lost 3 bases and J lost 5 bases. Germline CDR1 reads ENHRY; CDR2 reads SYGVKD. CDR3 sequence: CAISDWGDGGENIQYF. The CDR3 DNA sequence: TGTGCCATCAGTGACTGGGGGGATGGGGGGGAAAACATTCAGTACTTC.

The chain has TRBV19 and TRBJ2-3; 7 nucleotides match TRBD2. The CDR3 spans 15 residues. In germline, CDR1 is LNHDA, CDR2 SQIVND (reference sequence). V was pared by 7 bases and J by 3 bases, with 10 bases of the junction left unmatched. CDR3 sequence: CASTPRREYTDTQYF. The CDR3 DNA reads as TGTGCCAGTACCCCCCGGCGGGAGTATACAGATACGCAGTATTTT.

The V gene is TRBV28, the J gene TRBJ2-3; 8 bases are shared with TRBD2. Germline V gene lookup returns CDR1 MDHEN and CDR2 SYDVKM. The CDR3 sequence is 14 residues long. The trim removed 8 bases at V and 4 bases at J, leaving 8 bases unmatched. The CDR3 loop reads CASGPYGRADTQYF. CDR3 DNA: TGTGCCAGCGGGCCTTACGGGAGGGCAGATACGCAGTATTTT.

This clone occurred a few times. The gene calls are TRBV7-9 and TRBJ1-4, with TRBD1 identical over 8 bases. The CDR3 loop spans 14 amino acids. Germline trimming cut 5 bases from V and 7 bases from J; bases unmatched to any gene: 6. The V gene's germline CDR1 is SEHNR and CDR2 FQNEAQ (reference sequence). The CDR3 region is CASSPTGVVEKLFF. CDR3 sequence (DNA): TGTGCCAGCAGCCCGACAGGGGTAGTTGAAAAACTGTTTTTT.

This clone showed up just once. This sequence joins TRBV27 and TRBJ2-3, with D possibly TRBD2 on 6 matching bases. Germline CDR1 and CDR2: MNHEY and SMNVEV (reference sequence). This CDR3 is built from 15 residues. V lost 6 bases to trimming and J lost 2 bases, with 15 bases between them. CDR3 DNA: TGTGCCAGCAGCCACCGGGAGTTCCTCACAGATACGCAGTATTTT. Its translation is CASSHREFLTDTQYF.

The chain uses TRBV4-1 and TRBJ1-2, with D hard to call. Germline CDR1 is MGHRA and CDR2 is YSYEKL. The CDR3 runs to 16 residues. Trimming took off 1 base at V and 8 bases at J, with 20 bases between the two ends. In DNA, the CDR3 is TGCGCCAGCAGCCAAGGGCTCCTCGGGGTCCCGGGCGGCTACACCTTC. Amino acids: CASSQGLLGVPGGYTF.

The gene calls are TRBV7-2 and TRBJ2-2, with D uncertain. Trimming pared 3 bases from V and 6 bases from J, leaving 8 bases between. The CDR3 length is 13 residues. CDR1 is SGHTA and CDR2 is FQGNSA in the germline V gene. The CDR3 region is CASSFVASGELFF. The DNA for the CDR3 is TGTGCCAGCAGCTTTGTTGCGTCCGGGGAGCTGTTTTTT.

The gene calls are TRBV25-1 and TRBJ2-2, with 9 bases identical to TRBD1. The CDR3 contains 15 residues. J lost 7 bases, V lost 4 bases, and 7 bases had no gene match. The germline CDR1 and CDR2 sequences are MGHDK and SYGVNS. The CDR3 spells CASSGDRVVHGELFF. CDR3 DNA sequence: TGTGCCAGCAGTGGGGACAGGGTAGTACACGGGGAGCTGTTTTTT. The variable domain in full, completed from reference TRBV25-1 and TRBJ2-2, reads EADIYQTPRYLVIGTGKKITLECSQTMGHDKMYWYQQDPGMELHLIHYSYGVNSTEKGDLSSESTVSRIRTEHFPLTLESARPSHTSQYLCASSGDRVVHGELFFGEGSRLTVL.

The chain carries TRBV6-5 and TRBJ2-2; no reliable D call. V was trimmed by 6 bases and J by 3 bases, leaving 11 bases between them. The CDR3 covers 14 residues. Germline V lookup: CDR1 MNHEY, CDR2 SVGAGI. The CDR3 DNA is TGTGCCAGCAGCACCCTATCTCACACCGGGGAGCTGTTTTTT. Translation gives CASSTLSHTGELFF.

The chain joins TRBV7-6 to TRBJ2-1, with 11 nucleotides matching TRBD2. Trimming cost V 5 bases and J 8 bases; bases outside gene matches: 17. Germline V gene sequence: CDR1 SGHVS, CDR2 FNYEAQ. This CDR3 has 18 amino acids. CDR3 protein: CASSLTLAGGPSRDEQFF. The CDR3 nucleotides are TGTGCCAGCAGCCTAACCTTAGCGGGAGGGCCGTCAAGGGATGAGCAGTTCTTC.